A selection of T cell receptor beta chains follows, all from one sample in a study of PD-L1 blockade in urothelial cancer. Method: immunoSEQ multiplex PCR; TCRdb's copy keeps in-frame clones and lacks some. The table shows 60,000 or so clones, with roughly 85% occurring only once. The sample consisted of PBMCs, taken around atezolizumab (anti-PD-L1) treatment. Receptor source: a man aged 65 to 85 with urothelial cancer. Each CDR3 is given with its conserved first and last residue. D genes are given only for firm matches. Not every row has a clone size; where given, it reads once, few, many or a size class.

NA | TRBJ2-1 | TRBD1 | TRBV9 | TGTGCCAGCACCAAGTCCGGGACAGGGGGCTTCAATGAGCAGTTCTTC | CASTKSGTGGFNEQFF
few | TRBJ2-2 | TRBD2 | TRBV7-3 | TGTGCCAGCAGCTTAGGGCTAGCGGGATACACCGGGGAGCTGTTTTTT | CASSLGLAGYTGELFF
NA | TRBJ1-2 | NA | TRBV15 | TGTGCCACCAGCAGAGTGACATTAGATGGCTACACCTTC | CATSRVTLDGYTF
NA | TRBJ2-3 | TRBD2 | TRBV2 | TGTGCCAGCAGTCCCCGGGCGGGAGAGACCACAGATACGCAGTATTTT | CASSPRAGETTDTQYF
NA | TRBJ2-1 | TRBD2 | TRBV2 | TGTGCCAGCAGTCCTCTAGCGGGAGCCTACAATGAGCAGTTCTTC | CASSPLAGAYNEQFF
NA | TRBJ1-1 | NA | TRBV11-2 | TGTGCCAGCAGCTTATTAGGCGGGGGGGGCACTGAAGCTTTCTTT | CASSLLGGGGTEAFF
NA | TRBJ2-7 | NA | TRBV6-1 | TGTGCCAGCAGTGAAGTCAGGGGGGTGTACGAGCAGTACTTC | CASSEVRGVYEQYF
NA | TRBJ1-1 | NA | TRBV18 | TGTGCCAGCTCTCTACAGGGAATGAACACTGAAGCTTTCTTT | CASSLQGMNTEAFF
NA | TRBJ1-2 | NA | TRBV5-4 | TGTGCCAGCAGCTTGGGGGCAGGGGCTGCTAACTATGGCTACACCTTC | CASSLGAGAANYGYTF
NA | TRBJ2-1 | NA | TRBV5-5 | TGTGCCAGCAGCTTCCCCGGGACAAAGACCTACAATGAGCAGTTCTTC | CASSFPGTKTYNEQFF
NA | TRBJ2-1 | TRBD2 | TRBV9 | TGTGCCAGCAGCGTAGGCCGGGAGGGGATGGGTGAGCAGTTCTTC | CASSVGREGMGEQFF
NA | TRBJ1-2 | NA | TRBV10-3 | TGTGCCATCAGTCCGGAGAATAACTATGGCTACACCTTC | CAISPENNYGYTF
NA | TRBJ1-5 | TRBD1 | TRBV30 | TGTGCCTGGAGTGCAGGAGGGGGCGCCCGGATGTTGAGCAATCAGCCCCAGCATTTT | CAWSAGGGARMLSNQPQHF
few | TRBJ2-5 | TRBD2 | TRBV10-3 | TGTGCCACCGTCGCTAGCGGCCAAGAGACCCAGTACTTC | CATVASGQETQYF
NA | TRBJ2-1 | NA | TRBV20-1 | TGCAGTGCAGGAAGGGGTTATGAGCAGTTCTTC | CSAGRGYEQFF
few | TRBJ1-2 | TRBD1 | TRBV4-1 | TGCGCCAGCAGCCAAGGAACAGGGGGACAGGGCTACACCTTC | CASSQGTGGQGYTF
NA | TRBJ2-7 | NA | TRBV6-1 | TGTGCCACCTTCCCTCTTGGGGAGACCTACGAGCAGTACTTC | CATFPLGETYEQYF
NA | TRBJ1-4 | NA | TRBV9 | TGTGCCAGCAGCGCCCGGGAGAATGAAAAACTGTTTTTT | CASSARENEKLFF
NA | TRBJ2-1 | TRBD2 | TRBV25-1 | TGTGCCAGCAGTGCGGGACTAGCGGGAGGCCCCTACAATGAGCAGTTCTTC | CASSAGLAGGPYNEQFF
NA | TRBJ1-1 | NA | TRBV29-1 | TGCAGCGTTGCTGCCCCCGGGGGAGACACTGAAGCTTTCTTT | CSVAAPGGDTEAFF
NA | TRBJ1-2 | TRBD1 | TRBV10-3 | TGTGCCACAATAGGACAGGGGGCTCGCGAGGGCTACACCTTC | CATIGQGAREGYTF
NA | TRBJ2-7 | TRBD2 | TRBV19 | TGTGCCAGTAGTATGGGGACTAGCGGGCCCTCCTACGAGCAGTACTTC | CASSMGTSGPSYEQYF
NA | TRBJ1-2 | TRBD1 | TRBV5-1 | TGCGCCAGCAGCTTGTCGGGGACAGGGGTAGGAGGCTACACCTTC | CASSLSGTGVGGYTF
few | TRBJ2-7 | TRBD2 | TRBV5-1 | TGCGCCAGCAGCCGGGGCGGGGGACTCTACGAGCAGTACTTC | CASSRGGGLYEQYF
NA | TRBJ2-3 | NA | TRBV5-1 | TGCGCCAGCAGCTCCGGGCCCCCCGAGGGATACGCGTATTTT | CASSSGPPEGYAYF
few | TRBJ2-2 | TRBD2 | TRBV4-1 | TGCGCCAGCAGCCTGACTAGCGCCGGGGAGCTGTTTTTT | CASSLTSAGELFF
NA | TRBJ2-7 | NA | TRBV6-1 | TGTGCCAGCAGTGAGGGACTGCTTACCTACGAGCAGTACTTC | CASSEGLLTYEQYF
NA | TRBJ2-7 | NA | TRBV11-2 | TGTGCCAGCAGCTACCAGGGCTACGAGCAGTACTTC | CASSYQGYEQYF
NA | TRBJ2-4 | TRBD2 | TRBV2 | TGTGCCAGCAGTGAAGCGCTTCTGTTGCTAGCGGGAGCCAAAAACATTCAGTACTTC | CASSEALLLLAGAKNIQYF
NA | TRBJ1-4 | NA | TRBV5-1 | TGCGCCAGCAGCTTGGGCCCACTCCGAAGTCTAGGAACTAATGAAAAACTGTTTTTT | CASSLGPLRSLGTNEKLFF
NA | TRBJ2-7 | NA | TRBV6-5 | TGTGCCAGCAGTTCCGTTGCGAGGAGCGAGCAGTACTTC | CASSSVARSEQYF
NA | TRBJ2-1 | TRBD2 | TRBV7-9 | TGTGCCAGCAGCCCCCTAACTAGCGGGAGGAACAATGAGCAGTTCTTC | CASSPLTSGRNNEQFF
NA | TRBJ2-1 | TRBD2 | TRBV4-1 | TGCGCCAGCAGCTTTCGTATGACTAGCGGGGCGCCTAATGAGCAGTTCTTC | CASSFRMTSGAPNEQFF
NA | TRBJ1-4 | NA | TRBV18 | TGTGCCAGCTCCCCCGGGTCTACCTATGCAACTAATGAAAAACTGTTTTTT | CASSPGSTYATNEKLFF
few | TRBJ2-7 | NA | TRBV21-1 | TGTGCCAGCCACACGGACATCTCCTACGAGCAGTACTTC | CASHTDISYEQYF
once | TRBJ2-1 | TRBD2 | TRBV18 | TGTGCCAGCTCACCCTTAGCGGGATCCGACAATGAGCAGTTCTTC | CASSPLAGSDNEQFF
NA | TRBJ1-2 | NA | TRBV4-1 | TGCGCCAGCAGCCATCATCTGCGGGGCCCCGGGGGCTATGGCTACACCTTC | CASSHHLRGPGGYGYTF
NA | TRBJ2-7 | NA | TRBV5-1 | TGCGCCAGCAGCTCCCCGGGACAAGGCGAGCAGTACTTC | CASSSPGQGEQYF
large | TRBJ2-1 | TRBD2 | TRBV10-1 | TGCGCCAGCAGTGATATGGAGCGGGATCACAATGAGCAGTTCTTC | CASSDMERDHNEQFF
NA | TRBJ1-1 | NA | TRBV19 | TGTGCCAGTAGTACCCGGACAGCGGAAGCTTTCTTT | CASSTRTAEAFF
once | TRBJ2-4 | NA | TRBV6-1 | TGTGCCAGCAGTGAAGGCGGATGGGGGCTAGCCAAAAACATTCAGTACTTC | CASSEGGWGLAKNIQYF
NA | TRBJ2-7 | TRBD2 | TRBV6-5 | TGTGCCAGCAGTGTTTTAGCGGGAGACAACGAGCAGTACTTC | CASSVLAGDNEQYF
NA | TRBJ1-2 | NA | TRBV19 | TGTGCCAGCACCGAAGGGGTTCTGGACTATGGCTACACCTTC | CASTEGVLDYGYTF
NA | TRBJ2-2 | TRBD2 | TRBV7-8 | TGTGCCAGCAGCTTAGGACTAGCGGGAAAGGAGCTGTTTTTT | CASSLGLAGKELFF
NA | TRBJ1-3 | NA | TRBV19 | TGTGCCAGTAGTATCTCAGTGTTCTCTGGAAACACCATATATTTT | CASSISVFSGNTIYF
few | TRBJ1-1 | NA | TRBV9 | TGTGCCAGCAGCGTAGACGGGGGAGTAGGCACTGAAGCTTTCTTT | CASSVDGGVGTEAFF
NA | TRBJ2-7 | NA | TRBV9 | TGTGCCAGCAGCGTGGGGCTGAGCTCCTACGAGCAGTACTTC | CASSVGLSSYEQYF
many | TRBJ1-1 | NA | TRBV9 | TGTGCCAGCAGCGTATCCGGCGGGACTGAAGCTTTCTTT | CASSVSGGTEAFF
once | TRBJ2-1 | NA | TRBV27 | TGTGCCAGCAGTTTAAATGTAGGTAGCTACTACAATGAGCAGTTCTTC | CASSLNVGSYYNEQFF
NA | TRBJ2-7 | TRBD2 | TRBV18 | TGTGCCAGCTCACCACAGGCGGGGGGGACCTACGAGCAGTACTTC | CASSPQAGGTYEQYF
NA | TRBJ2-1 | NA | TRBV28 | TGTGCCAGCGAAACAGGGTACGGAAGGAATGAGCAGTTCTTC | CASETGYGRNEQFF
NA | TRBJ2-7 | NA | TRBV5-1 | TGCGCCAGCAGCCTAACCATGGCGCGTCAGGGCTATTCCCACGAGCAGTACTTC | CASSLTMARQGYSHEQYF
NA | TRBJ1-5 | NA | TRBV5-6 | TGTGCCAGCAGGGTACAGGGCCGGCCCCAGCATTTT | CASRVQGRPQHF
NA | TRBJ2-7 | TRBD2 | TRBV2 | TGTGCCAGCACGGGGGGGTGGCCCTACGAGCAGTACTTC | CASTGGWPYEQYF
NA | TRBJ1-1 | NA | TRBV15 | TGTGCCACCAGCAGGGGCGGGGACACTGAAGCTTTCTTT | CATSRGGDTEAFF
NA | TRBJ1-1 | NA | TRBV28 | TGTGCCAGCAGTTTATGGGGCCAGGGCAAGAACACTGAAGCTTTCTTT | CASSLWGQGKNTEAFF
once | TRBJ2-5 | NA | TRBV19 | TGTGCCACTTCTGAACAGGGTCTATTGGAGACCCAGTACTTC | CATSEQGLLETQYF
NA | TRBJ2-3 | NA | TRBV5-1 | TGCGCCAGCAGCTTGGCGGGAGTAAGCACAGATACGCAGTATTTT | CASSLAGVSTDTQYF
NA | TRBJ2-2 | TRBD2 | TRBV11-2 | TGTGCCAGCAGCTTAGTCTGGGGACTAGAGATCGGGGAGCTGTTTTTT | CASSLVWGLEIGELFF
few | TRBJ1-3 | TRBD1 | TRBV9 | TGTGCCAGCAGCGTAGAGGGGGCCTCTGGAAACACCATATATTTT | CASSVEGASGNTIYF